What follows describes a single T cell receptor (beta chain). The sample belongs to a study of T cell changes during pregnancy in multiple sclerosis. This CDR3 spans 16 amino acids. The V and J ends lost 4 bases and 5 bases, in that order; junction bases with no gene match: 10. CDR1 and CDR2 from the germline V gene are LGHNA and YSLEER. This table comes from immunoSEQ multiplex PCR, and its TCRdb copy is limited to in-frame clones, with some not included. The sample records about 56,000 clones, roughly nine tenths being singletons. The V call is TRBV4-3, the J call TRBJ1-4; 7 bases match TRBD1. The source of this sequence is a female donor with multiple sclerosis, enrolled in a pregnancy study. The specimen was CD4+ T cells from peripheral blood mononuclear cells, collected in the third trimester of pregnancy. The CDR3 loop is CASSRNRGGVNEKLFF. In nucleotides, the CDR3 is TGCGCCAGCAGCCGCAACAGGGGTGGGGTGAATGAAAAACTGTTTTTT.